The text below deals with one TCR beta chain. What it binds is unknown. This record belongs to a study of T-cell memory formation after mild COVID-19. Across the whole study: TCR clusters were largely donor specific. Whole-study results and caveats: CD4+ contracting clones were mainly CM and EM; CD8+ ones, EMRA.

V lost 6 bases to trimming and J lost 4 bases, with 24 bases between them. This CDR3 spans 17 amino acids. Germline lookup yields CDR1 MNHEY and CDR2 SVGEGT. Constant-segment-primed 5'RACE gave TCR alpha and TCR beta cDNA libraries with sample barcodes and UMIs. TCRdb called the 5' RACE reads again in MiXCR, with one record for every CDR3 protein. The table shows about 350,000 distinct CDR3 sequences, with about an eighth occurring only once. The sequencing input was PBMCs or a T cell subset sorted from them (not recorded which). V is TRBV6-2 or TRBV6-3 and J is TRBJ1-2, with D maybe TRBD1 (5 bases). This receptor was identified in a man aged 18-30 years who had mild COVID-19 (a few samples of this study predate the infection). Cell type and time point are not known. The CDR3 bases are TGTGCCAGCAGCCTACACCCCCTGGGGGGAAGGACCTATGGCTACACCTTC. As protein: CASSLHPLGGRTYGYTF.